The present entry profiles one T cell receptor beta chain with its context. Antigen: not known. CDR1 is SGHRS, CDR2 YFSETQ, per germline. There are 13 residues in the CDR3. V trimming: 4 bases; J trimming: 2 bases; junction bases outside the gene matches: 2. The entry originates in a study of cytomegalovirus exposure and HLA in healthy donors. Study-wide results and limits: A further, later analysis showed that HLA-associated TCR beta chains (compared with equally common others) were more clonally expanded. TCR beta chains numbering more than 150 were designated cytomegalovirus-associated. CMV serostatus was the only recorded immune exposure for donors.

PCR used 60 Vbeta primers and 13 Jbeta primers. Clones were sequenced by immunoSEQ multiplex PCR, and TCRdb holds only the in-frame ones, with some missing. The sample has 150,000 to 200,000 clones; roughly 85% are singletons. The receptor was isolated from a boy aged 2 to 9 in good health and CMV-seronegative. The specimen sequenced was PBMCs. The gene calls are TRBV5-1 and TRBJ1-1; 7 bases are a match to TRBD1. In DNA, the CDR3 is TGCGCCAGCAGCCGACAGGGTAACACTGAAGCTTTCTTT. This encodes CASSRQGNTEAFF.